The rows below give T cell receptor beta chains drawn from one sample of a study of blood T cell repertoires in COVID-19. Some clones are missing from TCRdb's copy, which holds only in-frame ones; the method was immunoSEQ multiplex PCR. The sample shows about 370,000 clones, roughly nine tenths of them seen only once. Sequencing was carried out using PBMCs or T cells enriched from blood (not recorded which). These TCRs come from a man between 18 and 35 years old who had recovered from COVID-19. The CDR3 runs from the conserved cysteine through the conserved F or W.

len: 15; v_gene: TRBV7-2; CDR3aa: CASSFSTGVTGELFF
len: 16; v_gene: TRBV5-8; CDR3aa: CASRLGLPAVSDTQYF
len: 14; v_gene: TRBV29-1; CDR3aa: CSVESQGASYEQYF
len: 15; v_gene: TRBV9; CDR3aa: CASSVGSSGSYEQYF
len: 14; v_gene: TRBV9; CDR3aa: CASSVVGQQETQYF
len: 15; v_gene: TRBV10-3; CDR3aa: CAISERTGGDSPLHF
len: 13; v_gene: TRBV2; CDR3aa: CASSWREKGEQYF
len: 12; v_gene: TRBV12-3/TRBV12-4; CDR3aa: CASSRSGTEAFF
len: 15; v_gene: TRBV11-2; CDR3aa: CASSLSQGAYSPLHF
len: 14; v_gene: TRBV27; CDR3aa: CASSTSGQNQPQHF
len: 16; v_gene: TRBV27; CDR3aa: CASRFPIPREEETQYF
len: 16; v_gene: TRBV27; CDR3aa: CASSLGLAGVQETQYF
len: 11; v_gene: TRBV10-3; CDR3aa: CAISELDEQFF
len: 14; v_gene: TRBV28; CDR3aa: CASSLGQGPEKLFF
len: 15; v_gene: TRBV5-5; CDR3aa: CASNIFRDLDTEAFF
len: 15; v_gene: TRBV19; CDR3aa: CASSMFDRDHQPQHF
len: 16; v_gene: TRBV7-9; CDR3aa: CASSLGGGPSGNTIYF
len: 18; v_gene: TRBV18; CDR3aa: CASSPNVESGTGNTEAFF
len: 14; v_gene: TRBV3-1/TRBV3-2; CDR3aa: CASSPGQGKQPQHF
len: 16; v_gene: TRBV27; CDR3aa: CASSPWTGQGVYEQYF
len: 16; v_gene: TRBV9; CDR3aa: CASSVDLWTDNYGYTF
len: 15; v_gene: TRBV9; CDR3aa: CASSVEGLQYNEQFF
len: 15; v_gene: TRBV4-1; CDR3aa: CASSPTADRENGYTF
len: 13; v_gene: TRBV9; CDR3aa: CASSVSSQETQYF
len: 15; v_gene: TRBV6-5; CDR3aa: CATTPTGRAKNIQYF
len: 13; v_gene: TRBV4-1; CDR3aa: CASSQRAPYEQYF
len: 13; v_gene: TRBV6-5; CDR3aa: CASSPYAGTEAFF
len: 16; v_gene: TRBV10-3; CDR3aa: CAIGDSGGPNTGELFF
len: 14; v_gene: TRBV19; CDR3aa: CASSGTGYTGELFF
len: 14; v_gene: TRBV5-1; CDR3aa: CASSQGQMNTEAFF
len: 14; v_gene: TRBV7-8; CDR3aa: CASSPGGSTDTQYF
len: 13; v_gene: TRBV4-1; CDR3aa: CASSQVAVETQYF
len: 13; v_gene: TRBV7-2; CDR3aa: CASSPDSGNTIYF
len: 14; v_gene: TRBV7-8; CDR3aa: CASSFSSGPYEQYF
len: 17; v_gene: TRBV27; CDR3aa: CASRDERGPPSTDTQYF
len: 13; v_gene: TRBV9; CDR3aa: CASSVNSDTEAFF
len: 16; v_gene: TRBV9; CDR3aa: CASSVAAGPRVDEQFF
len: 18; v_gene: TRBV14; CDR3aa: CASSQATRQGKYGDEQFF
len: 20; v_gene: TRBV4-2; CDR3aa: CASSLPNSGTSPSGANVLTF
len: 14; v_gene: TRBV24-1; CDR3aa: CATSDKGGWDTQYF
len: 15; v_gene: TRBV3-1/TRBV3-2; CDR3aa: CASSPPGQVSTEAFF
len: 15; v_gene: TRBV11-2; CDR3aa: CASSVAQGAGQPQHF
len: 14; v_gene: TRBV19; CDR3aa: CASSIRSNNSPLHF
len: 14; v_gene: TRBV6-5; CDR3aa: CASRGRGWRTEAFF
len: 20; v_gene: TRBV6-2/TRBV6-3; CDR3aa: CASSYSPVRDRGFLKTEAFF
len: 11; v_gene: TRBV28; CDR3aa: CASGNRVGYTF
len: 14; v_gene: TRBV7-2; CDR3aa: CASSLWTEVGTQYF
len: 16; v_gene: TRBV5-1; CDR3aa: CASSKLPGQGAYEQYF
len: 15; v_gene: TRBV27; CDR3aa: CASSSPPSRIYEQYF
len: 11; v_gene: TRBV5-8; CDR3aa: CASSRDSRKTF
len: 18; v_gene: TRBV27; CDR3aa: CASSLSSGGSRSVYGYTF
len: 16; v_gene: TRBV19; CDR3aa: CASKLPGHGSNQPQHF
len: 16; v_gene: TRBV7-8; CDR3aa: CASSLMERGSTGELFF
len: 17; v_gene: TRBV4-1; CDR3aa: CASSQGGQATGTGELFF
len: 16; v_gene: TRBV28; CDR3aa: CASSLFISGGANEQFF
len: 16; v_gene: TRBV28; CDR3aa: CASSRTPQGWSYEQYF
len: 16; v_gene: TRBV3-1/TRBV3-2; CDR3aa: CASSQDRASGSYEQYF
len: 9; v_gene: TRBV7-3; CDR3aa: CASSPSKHF
len: 16; v_gene: TRBV7-9; CDR3aa: CASSPGQLSGANVLTF